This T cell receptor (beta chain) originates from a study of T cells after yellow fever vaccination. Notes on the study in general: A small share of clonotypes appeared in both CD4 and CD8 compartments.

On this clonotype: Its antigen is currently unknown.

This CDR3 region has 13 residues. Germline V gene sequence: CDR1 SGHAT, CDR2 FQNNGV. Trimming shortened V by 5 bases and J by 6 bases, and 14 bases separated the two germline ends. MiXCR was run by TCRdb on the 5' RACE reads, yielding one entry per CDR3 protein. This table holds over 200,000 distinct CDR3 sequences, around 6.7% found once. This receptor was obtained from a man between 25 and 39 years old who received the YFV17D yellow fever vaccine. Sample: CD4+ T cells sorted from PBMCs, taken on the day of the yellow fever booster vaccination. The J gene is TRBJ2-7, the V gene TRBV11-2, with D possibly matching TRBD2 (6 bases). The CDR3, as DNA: TGTGCCAGCAGCGCGCGGGGCAGTGGCGAGCAGTACTTC. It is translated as CASSARGSGEQYF.